Each of the 3 T cell receptor beta chains below was sequenced from the same sample in a study of TIL therapy for anti-PD-1-resistant metastatic lung cancer. Time point given: pre-treatment sample, taken before nivolumab and TIL therapy. This was the immunoSEQ v3 assay. The table came from immunoSEQ multiplex PCR; TCRdb's copy has only in-frame clones and leaves some out. The table includes just under 60,000 clones, 73% detected once. The source was blood, collected at baseline. The receptor source for this set is a person aged 25 to 79 with non-small cell lung cancer.

V is TRBV5-1 and J is TRBJ1-4; D is perhaps TRBD1 (6 bases). Trimming stripped 4 bases from V and 8 bases from J, with 15 bases between. Germline CDR1 reads SGHRS; CDR2 reads YFSETQ. This CDR3 comprises 14 residues. This CDR3 reads CASSAEGGHEKLFF. Here the CDR3 DNA reads TGCGCCAGCAGCGCGGAGGGGGGACACGAAAAACTGTTTTTT.

The chain is built from TRBV18 and TRBJ2-6, with unresolved D. V lost 1 base, J lost 0 bases, and 10 bases lay in between. This CDR3 has 17 residues. Germline V gene lookup returns CDR1 KGHSH and CDR2 LQKENI. CDR3 coding DNA: TGTGCCAGCTCACCACGGATAGAGAGCTCTGGGGCCAACGTCCTGACTTTC. It specifies CASSPRIESSGANVLTF.

The chain carries TRBV5-1 and TRBJ2-3; TRBD2 matches at 8 bases. V was clipped by 5 bases and J by 0 bases; unmatched bases: 8. Per the germline V gene, CDR1 is SGHRS and CDR2 is YFSETQ. CDR3 length equals 16 residues. The CDR3 DNA sequence: TGCGCCAGCAGGACCGTAGCGGGGCCTAGCACAGATACGCAGTATTTT. Its translation: CASRTVAGPSTDTQYF.